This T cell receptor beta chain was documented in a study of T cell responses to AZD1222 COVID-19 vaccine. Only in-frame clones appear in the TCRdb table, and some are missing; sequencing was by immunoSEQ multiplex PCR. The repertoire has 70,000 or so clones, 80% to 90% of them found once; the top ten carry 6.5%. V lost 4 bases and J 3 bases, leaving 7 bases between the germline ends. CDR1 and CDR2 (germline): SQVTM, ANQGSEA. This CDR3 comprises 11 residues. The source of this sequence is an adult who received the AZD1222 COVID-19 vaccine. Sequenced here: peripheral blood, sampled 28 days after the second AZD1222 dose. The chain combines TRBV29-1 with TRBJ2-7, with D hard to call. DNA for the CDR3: TGCAGCGTTGGAGGCAGCTACGAGCAGTACTTC. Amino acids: CSVGGSYEQYF.